One and the same sample provided the 27 T cell receptor beta chains below, sequenced in a study of blood T cell repertoires in COVID-19. Some clones are missing from TCRdb's copy, which holds only in-frame ones; the method was immunoSEQ multiplex PCR. The sample has a few hundred thousand clones, roughly 87% seen once; the top ten hold 2.5% to 3%. What was sequenced was PBMCs or T cells enriched from blood (not recorded which). The receptors stem from a woman in her twenties or thirties who had recovered from COVID-19.

The chain carries TRBV19 and TRBJ1-2; D might be TRBD1 (6 bases). The germline V and J ends were trimmed by 7 bases and 4 bases, with 13 bases remaining between them. Per germline, CDR1 LNHDA and CDR2 SQIVND (reference sequence). The CDR3 runs 13 residues. This chain's CDR3 is CASNPGGTYGYTF. DNA for the CDR3: TGTGCCAGTAACCCGGGGGGCACCTATGGCTACACCTTC.

V is TRBV5-8 and J is TRBJ2-7; 8 bases agree with TRBD1. V lost 3 bases and J lost 2; bases outside the gene matches: 7. The CDR3 loop spans 15 amino acids. CDR1 SGHTS and CDR2 YDEGEE come from the germline V gene. Written as DNA, the CDR3 is TGTGCCAGCAGCTCTACAGGGGGTTCTACCTACGAGCAGTACTTC. Its translation: CASSSTGGSTYEQYF.

This chain joins TRBV10-3 and TRBJ1-2, with D uncertain. CDR1 and CDR2 (germline): ENHRY, SYGVKD. The CDR3 spans 14 residues. The V gene lost 6 bases and the J gene lost 2 bases, with 13 bases spanning the gap. DNA for the CDR3: TGTGCCATCAGGACGGAGACGTCAAACTATGGCTACACCTTC. Protein sequence: CAIRTETSNYGYTF.

The CDR3 coding sequence is TGTGCCAGCTCACCACAGCGGGACGTCGCGACCTTC. This translates into CASSPQRDVATF. The chain is built from TRBV18 and TRBJ1-2; TRBD1 might be the D (5 bases). The CDR3 totals 12 residues. Trimming shortened V by 1 base and J by 14 bases, and 14 bases separated the two germline ends. The germline gives CDR1 KGHSH, CDR2 LQKENI.

This clone was seen once. V and J are TRBV10-1 and TRBJ1-3, with D unresolved. The V gene's germline CDR1 is WNHNN and CDR2 SYGVQD (reference sequence). Trimming removed 5 bases at V and 5 bases at J, with 10 bases between. This CDR3 spans 13 amino acids. The CDR3 DNA reads TGCGCCAGCAGTTCGGGGAGCCGAAACACCATATATTTT. The encoded protein is CASSSGSRNTIYF.

This rearrangement joins TRBV19 to TRBJ1-1; D may be TRBD1 (5 bases). There are 11 residues in the CDR3. Germline assignment: CDR1 LNHDA and CDR2 SQIVND (reference sequence). V was cut by 7 bases and J by 5 bases, with 8 bases left in between. The DNA for the CDR3 is TGTGCCAGTAAAGGGGTGACTGAAGCTTTCTTT. Protein product: CASKGVTEAFF.

The chain recombines TRBV7-8 with TRBJ2-2, with 13 bases aligning to TRBD2. Germline loops: CDR1 SGHVS, CDR2 FQNEAQ. This CDR3 is built from 17 residues. J lost 0 bases, V lost 5 bases, and 3 bases had no gene match. The CDR3 DNA sequence: TGTGCCAGCAGCCGGACTAGCGGGGGCTCGAACACCGGGGAGCTGTTTTTT. This translates into CASSRTSGGSNTGELFF.

The chain combines TRBV2 with TRBJ2-7, with unresolved D. CDR3 length equals 15 residues. The V gene's germline CDR1 is SNHLY and CDR2 FYNNEI. The V gene lost 9 bases and the J gene lost 3 bases, with 21 bases spanning the gap. Here the CDR3 reads CASESSPQRGYEQYF. The CDR3 DNA reads as TGTGCCAGTGAGAGTAGTCCGCAAAGAGGCTACGAGCAGTACTTC.

The chain links TRBV6-5 to TRBJ1-2; perhaps TRBD1 as D (5 bases). Trimming pared 1 base from V and 6 bases from J, leaving 12 bases between. This CDR3 has 14 amino acids. Germline CDR1 MNHEY, CDR2 SVGAGI. In DNA form, the CDR3 reads TGTGCCAGCAGTTACTTGCAGGGAATGGATGGCTACACCTTC. Protein sequence: CASSYLQGMDGYTF.

The CDR3 region has the DNA TGTGCCAGCAGTGGGACTAGCGGGCCAGATACGCAGTATTTT. This sequence encodes CASSGTSGPDTQYF. This chain links TRBV2 with TRBJ2-3; 11 positions match TRBD2. V trimming: 4 bases; J trimming: 4 bases; junction bases outside the gene matches: 1. Germline CDR1 and CDR2: SNHLY and FYNNEI. This CDR3 is built from 14 residues. Full variable domain (remainder filled in from reference TRBV2 and TRBJ2-3): EPEVTQTPSHQVTQMGQEVILRCVPISNHLYFYWYRQILGQKVEFLVSFYNNEISEKSEIFDDQFSVERPDGSNFTLKIRSTKLEDSAMYFCASSGTSGPDTQYFGPGTRLTVL.

This clone was observed a single time. One end of the junction is discordant with germline, which a read error may explain. The V and J genes are TRBV6-1 and TRBJ1-3, with D uncertain. Germline V gene sequence: CDR1 MNHNS, CDR2 SASEGT. This CDR3 contains 11 residues. In nucleotides, the CDR3 is TGTGCCAGCAGTGAAAGAGTCGTCTCGCATTTT. Translating gives CASSERVVSHF.

V is TRBV4-1 and J is TRBJ1-1; TRBD1 might be the D (6 bases). The CDR3 sequence is 15 residues long. Trimming stripped 1 base from V and 4 bases from J, with 13 bases between. From germline, CDR1 is MGHRA and CDR2 YSYEKL. CDR3 sequence reads: CASSQVGGLGTEAFF. The CDR3, as DNA: TGCGCCAGCAGCCAAGTGGGGGGGCTGGGCACTGAAGCTTTCTTT.

This sequence joins TRBV3-1 (or the pseudogene TRBV3-2) and TRBJ2-1; the D gene is possibly TRBD2 (5 bases). The V and J ends lost 3 bases and 8 bases respectively, with 8 bases between them. The CDR3 spans 12 residues. Germline lookup yields CDR1 LGHDT and CDR2 YNNKEL (reference sequence). CDR3 sequence: CASSHMEDEQFF. The DNA of the CDR3 is TGTGCCAGCAGCCATATGGAGGATGAGCAGTTCTTC.

The chain has TRBV7-2 and TRBJ1-3; D may be TRBD1 (6 bases). Looked up from germline, CDR1 is SGHTA and CDR2 is FQGNSA. V was clipped by 5 bases and J by 4 bases, with 9 bases between them. The CDR3 totals 13 residues. The chain's CDR3 is CASSLGQGNTIYF. In DNA, the CDR3 is TGTGCCAGCAGCCTCGGACAGGGAAACACCATATATTTT.

CDR3 loop: CASSRSTSDLAFF. CDR3 DNA sequence: TGTGCCAGCAGCCGAAGCACTTCGGACTTAGCTTTCTTT. This chain uses TRBV7-2 with TRBJ1-1; D call uncertain. This CDR3 comprises 13 residues. CDR1 and CDR2 (germline): SGHTA, FQGNSA. V dropped 5 bases and J dropped 10 bases, with 17 bases sitting between them.

This chain connects TRBV16 to TRBJ2-7; D is perhaps TRBD1 (7 bases). Trimming removed 4 bases from V and 6 bases from J, with 19 bases in between. CDR1 is KGHSY, CDR2 FQNENV, per germline. The CDR3 has 15 residues. Written as DNA, the CDR3 is TGTGCCAGCAGCCCCCTATTGGAGGGGGCCGGCGAGCAGTACTTC. Amino acids: CASSPLLEGAGEQYF. Full variable domain (rest looked up from reference TRBV16 and TRBJ2-7): GEEVAQTPKHLVRGEGQKAKLYCAPIKGHSYVFWYQQVLKNEFKFLISFQNENVFDETGMPKERFSAKCLPNSPCSLEIQATKLEDSAVYFCASSPLLEGAGEQYFGPGTRLTVT.

The chain combines TRBV5-1 with TRBJ1-5, with D unresolved. Trimming removed 2 bases at V and 3 bases at J, with 9 bases between. This CDR3 comprises 14 residues. The V gene's germline CDR1 is SGHRS and CDR2 YFSETQ. CDR3 DNA: TGCGCCAGCAGCTTTGCCACAGTCAATCAGCCCCAGCATTTT. It is translated as CASSFATVNQPQHF.

The chain couples TRBV27 to TRBJ1-2, with a weak D call TRBD1 (5 bases). The CDR3 extends over 14 amino acids. V lost 2 bases, J lost 7 bases, and 14 bases lay in between. Germline V lookup: CDR1 MNHEY, CDR2 SMNVEV (reference sequence). The CDR3 loop reads CASSLDGGLVGYTF. The CDR3 DNA follows: TGTGCCAGCAGTTTAGATGGGGGGTTGGTTGGCTACACCTTC.

The table lists this clone with a few counts. V is TRBV30 and J is TRBJ1-1; TRBD1 is a possible D gene (5 bases). Trimming stripped 3 bases from V and 4 bases from J, with 12 bases between. Germline CDR1 reads GTSNPN; CDR2 reads SVGIG (reference sequence). CDR3 size: 13 residues. In nucleotides, the CDR3 is TGTGCCTGGAGCCTACAGGAGACCACTGAAGCTTTCTTT. Translated, it gives CAWSLQETTEAFF.

The genes are TRBV5-1 and TRBJ1-4, with a weak D call TRBD1 (5 bases). Germline values: CDR1 SGHRS, CDR2 YFSETQ. The length of the CDR3 is 15 residues. V was trimmed by 2 bases and J by 4 bases, leaving 12 bases between them. The CDR3 loop is CASSFYPGYNEKLFF. The CDR3 nucleotides are TGCGCCAGCAGCTTTTACCCAGGGTATAATGAAAAACTGTTTTTT.

The gene calls are TRBV3-1 (or the pseudogene TRBV3-2) and TRBJ1-2; D gene unclear. This CDR3 is built from 12 residues. Germline V CDR1 and CDR2: LGHDT, YNNKEL (reference sequence). V lost 5 bases, J lost 3 bases, and 7 bases lay in between. This chain's CDR3 is CASSIGDYGYTF. CDR3 coding DNA: TGTGCCAGCAGCATCGGTGACTATGGCTACACCTTC.

V is TRBV24-1 and J is TRBJ2-5; the match to TRBD1 covers 11 bases. The CDR3 consists of 16 residues. CDR1 is KGHDR and CDR2 is SFDVKD in the germline V gene. The V gene end was trimmed by 1 base and the J gene end by 5 bases; junction bases not matched to a gene: 5. The CDR3 spells CATSDFGDRGIETQYF. The DNA for the CDR3 is TGTGCCACCAGTGATTTTGGGGACAGGGGGATCGAGACCCAGTACTTC.

The chain couples TRBV7-2 to TRBJ2-7; possibly TRBD2 for D (6 bases). Germline CDR1 is SGHTA and CDR2 is FQGNSA. V shed 2 bases and J shed 7 bases, with 9 bases lying between them. The CDR3 consists of 12 residues. The CDR3 region has the DNA TGTGCCAGCAGCTTATGGGCGGGAGAGCAGTACTTC. This codes for CASSLWAGEQYF.

V usage is TRBV11-1 and J usage is TRBJ1-2, with 7 bases aligning to TRBD1. Trimming cost V 0 bases and J 4 bases; bases outside gene matches: 5. Germline CDR1 reads SGHAT; CDR2 reads FQDESV (reference sequence). There are 15 residues in the CDR3. CDR3 loop: CASSLARGTAYGYTF. In nucleotides, the CDR3 is TGTGCCAGCAGCTTAGCGCGTGGGACAGCCTATGGCTACACCTTC.

V gene TRBV5-1 combines with J gene TRBJ2-7, with 7 bases aligning to TRBD2. The V segment lost 4 bases and the J segment 2 bases; nucleotides outside the gene matches: 9. The CDR3 runs to 15 residues. Germline V lookup: CDR1 SGHRS, CDR2 YFSETQ. CDR3 nucleotides: TGCGCCAGCAGCATAAGGGGCGGGGGAACCTACGAGCAGTACTTC. Its translation: CASSIRGGGTYEQYF.

The chain uses TRBV3-1 (or the pseudogene TRBV3-2) and TRBJ1-1; D is uncertain. This CDR3 is 12 amino acids long. V was trimmed by 0 bases and J by 12 bases, leaving 11 bases between them. Germline V gene data show CDR1 as LGHDT and CDR2 as YNNKEL (reference sequence). The CDR3, as DNA: TGTGCCAGCAGCCAAGACACTCTCGAGACTTTCTTT. This translates into CASSQDTLETFF.

This sequence joins TRBV7-9 and TRBJ2-4; D possibly corresponds to TRBD2 (6 bases). The CDR3 contains 16 residues. Trimming took 5 bases from V and 2 from J, leaving 16 bases between them. Germline assignment: CDR1 SEHNR and CDR2 FQNEAQ (reference sequence). The CDR3 reads CASSPGGGAPKNIQYF. CDR3 sequence (DNA): TGTGCCAGCAGCCCCGGGGGAGGTGCTCCCAAAAACATTCAGTACTTC.